One T cell receptor (beta chain) is described in this entry. As yet, its antigen is unknown. Amplified TCR beta CDR3 regions came from RNA transcripts. Carried out on the TCR CDR3, a first-round RT-PCR used the HTBI primer set. TCRdb re-called the multiplex PCR reads with MiXCR, one entry per CDR3 protein. The sample holds a few hundred thousand distinct CDR3 sequences, more than 45% seen once. This sample is part of a study of T cells in Graves' hyperthyroidism and ophthalmopathy. Study-level findings and limits: Before onset, ophthalmopathy was predicted by the model a median approximately 6.6 months earlier.

This CDR3 is 15 amino acids long. Germline CDR1 and CDR2: SGHTA and FQGNSA. The V and J ends lost 11 bases and 2 bases, in that order; junction bases with no gene match: 8. Graves' hyperthyroidism is called stable when ophthalmopathy does not progress within 18 months. Patients were excluded because of uncontrolled infection, other autoimmune disease, pregnancy or lactation. Diagnoses used clinical symptoms, serum thyroxine and TRAb, thyroid ultrasound and orbital computed tomography. The genes are TRBV7-2 and TRBJ1-6; the match to TRBD1 covers 8 bases. This receptor was taken from a young woman with Graves' hyperthyroidism. Sequences were obtained from peripheral blood or thyroid tissue (not recorded which). In nucleotides, the CDR3 is TGTGCCTGGAATCGGGACAGGCCCTATAATTCACCCCTCCACTTT. Translated: CAWNRDRPYNSPLHF.